This T cell receptor (beta chain) was retrieved from a study of OX40 agonist ivuxolimab in advanced cancers. Study at large: Patients with hepatocellular carcinoma, melanoma, renal cell or head and neck cancer made up the dose-escalation patients. There were three patients with partial responses, one having hepatocellular carcinoma and two cutaneous melanoma.

The V end lost 2 bases, the J end lost 0 bases, and 4 bases lay between the germline ends. Germline lookup yields CDR1 MDHEN and CDR2 SYDVKM. The CDR3 is 13 amino acids. The assay was immunoSEQ multiplex PCR, and TCRdb's table has in-frame clones only and misses some. The table lists about 79,000 clones, about 92% of them singletons. The sequence was collected from an adult with an advanced solid tumor such as melanoma, head and neck, liver or kidney cancer. The sequencing here drew on CD4+ or CD8+ T cells sorted from blood, taken in a trial of the OX40 agonist ivuxolimab. This chain connects TRBV28 to TRBJ1-1, with unresolved D. CDR3 DNA: TGTGCCAGCAGTTTACGTTTGAACACTGAAGCTTTCTTT. It is translated as CASSLRLNTEAFF.